This T cell receptor beta chain comes out of a study of control samples from healthy donors and cancer patients. Method: immunoSEQ multiplex PCR; TCRdb's copy keeps in-frame clones and lacks some. The profile shows some 120,000 clones, 80% to 95% of them singletons. Germline V gene sequence: CDR1 SGHAT, CDR2 FQNNGV. Trimming took 5 bases from V and 2 from J, leaving 10 bases between them. This CDR3 has 13 amino acids. The sequenced material came from blood. The genes are TRBV11-2 and TRBJ2-7; D is unresolved. The clonotype was recovered from a man between 18 and 35 years old in good health. The CDR3 nucleotides read TGTGCCAGCAGCCCAGGATCGGCCTACGAGCAGTACGTC. This gives the protein CASSPGSAYEQYV.